Shown below are 24 T cell receptor beta chains from a single sample sequenced in a study of CD8 T cells in ankylosing spondylitis. Their specific antigens are unknown. Overall study results and limits: A TCR beta motif made of under 10 highly homologous variants seemed typical of ankylosing spondylitis blood.

TCRdb reprocessed the 5' RACE reads with MiXCR, giving one entry per CDR3 protein. The data contain roughly 470,000 distinct CDR3 sequences, 26% of them singletons. Sequencing used blood, either unsorted or a sorted T cell fraction (not recorded which). The receptors here all came from a male donor with ankylosing spondylitis.

At least ten counts were recorded for this clonotype. This chain connects TRBV12-3 or TRBV12-4 to TRBJ1-1; no reliable D call. V was clipped by 2 bases and J by 1 base, with 5 bases between them. This CDR3 spans 13 amino acids. The CDR3 DNA sequence: TGTGCCAGCAGTTTAAACGGGAACACTGAAGCTTTCTTT. Amino acid sequence: CASSLNGNTEAFF.

This clonotype was observed a handful of times. The chain is built from TRBV7-2 and TRBJ1-1; no clear D gene. From germline, CDR1 is SGHTA and CDR2 FQGNSA. The CDR3 sequence is 15 residues long. Trimming removed 6 bases at V and 0 bases at J, with 14 bases between. CDR3 amino acids: CASSSGYTLNTEAFF. DNA for the CDR3: TGTGCCAGCAGTTCGGGGTACACACTGAACACTGAAGCTTTCTTT. Complete variable domain (other parts from reference TRBV7-2 and TRBJ1-1): GAGVSQSPSNKVTEKGKDVELRCDPISGHTALYWYRQSLGQGLEFLIYFQGNSAPDKSGLPSDRFSAERTGGSVSTLTIQRTQQEDSAVYLCASSSGYTLNTEAFFGQGTRLTVV.

The chain couples TRBV7-6 to TRBJ2-3, with D possibly matching TRBD1 (6 bases). Germline-derived CDR1 and CDR2 are SGHVS and FNYEAQ. CDR3 length: 15 amino acids. V gave up 4 bases and J gave up 6 bases, with 17 bases separating them. In nucleotides, the CDR3 is TGTGCCAGCAGCTCAGGACACAGGGATTCGGATACGCAGTATTTT. It specifies CASSSGHRDSDTQYF.

This clonotype was picked up a small number of times. The V call is TRBV5-1, the J call TRBJ2-1, with D possibly TRBD2 on 5 matching bases. Germline CDR1 SGHRS, CDR2 YFSETQ. The CDR3 is 15 residues long. Trimming took 0 bases from V and 3 from J, leaving 10 bases between them. The CDR3 DNA reads TGCGCCAGCAGCTTGGGCGGGTTACTCTACAATGAGCAGTTCTTC. Translated, it gives CASSLGGLLYNEQFF.

The genes are TRBV20-1 and TRBJ2-3; D unresolved. Germline CDR1 is DFQATT and CDR2 is SNEGSKA (reference sequence). V was cut by 2 bases and J by 0 bases, with 12 bases left in between. The CDR3 consists of 15 residues. Here the CDR3 reads CSARSPSRSTDTQYF. DNA for the CDR3: TGCAGTGCTAGATCCCCTTCGCGAAGCACAGATACGCAGTATTTT.

DNA of the CDR3: TGTGCCAGTAGTACCGCACTGGGTACGCAGTATTTT. Its translation: CASSTALGTQYF. This chain links TRBV19 with TRBJ2-3; no firm D call. This CDR3 has 12 residues. The germline V and J ends were trimmed by 4 bases and 8 bases, with 10 bases remaining between them. From germline, CDR1 is LNHDA and CDR2 SQIVND (reference sequence).

V gene TRBV3-1 combines with J gene TRBJ2-5; maybe TRBD1 (6 bases). With 4 bases removed from V and 0 bases from J, the gap between germline ends came to 21 bases. This CDR3 comprises 18 residues. Germline V gives CDR1 LGHDT, CDR2 YNNKEL (reference sequence). CDR3 bases: TGTGCCAGCAGCCTCAAGGTGGGACACCTAAAGTACCAAGAGACCCAGTACTTC. Encoded protein: CASSLKVGHLKYQETQYF.

The chain employs TRBV11-2 and TRBJ2-1; D possibly corresponds to TRBD2 (5 bases). Germline CDR1 reads SGHAT; CDR2 reads FQNNGV. Trimming pared 4 bases from V and 9 bases from J, leaving 13 bases between. This CDR3 has 13 amino acids. CDR3 region: CASSSNGMIEQFF. The CDR3, as DNA: TGTGCCAGCAGCTCCAACGGGATGATTGAGCAGTTCTTC.

This clonotype was picked up a small number of times. The chain combines TRBV29-1 with TRBJ2-5, with D perhaps matching TRBD1 or TRBD2 (5 bases each). This CDR3 region has 14 residues. Germline values: CDR1 SQVTM, CDR2 ANQGSEA. Trimming pared 5 bases from V and 5 bases from J, leaving 18 bases between. This CDR3 is CSVYDSGRGETQYF. In DNA form, the CDR3 reads TGCAGCGTTTACGACAGTGGAAGAGGGGAGACCCAGTACTTC. Based on the CDR3 plus reference TRBV29-1 and TRBJ2-5, the full variable domain is SAVISQKPSRDICQRGTSLTIQCQVDSQVTMMFWYRQQPGQSLTLIATANQGSEATYESGFVIDKFPISRPNLTFSTLTVSNMSPEDSSIYLCSVYDSGRGETQYFGPGTRLLVL.

This chain uses TRBV11-2 with TRBJ2-7, with 8 bases identical to TRBD2. V gave up 0 bases and J gave up 3 bases; unmatched junction bases: 7. Germline lookup yields CDR1 SGHAT and CDR2 FQNNGV. The CDR3 extends over 16 amino acids. The CDR3 region is CASSLDQTSGLYEQYF. DNA for the CDR3: TGTGCCAGCAGCTTAGATCAAACTAGCGGACTCTACGAGCAGTACTTC.

The sample holds many counts of this clonotype. The chain combines TRBV20-1 with TRBJ2-7; D may be TRBD1 or TRBD2 (5 bases each). Germline CDR1 is DFQATT and CDR2 is SNEGSKA (reference sequence). Between the trimmed V and J ends, which lost 1 base and 9 bases, there was a span of 16 bases. This CDR3 region has 13 residues. The CDR3 DNA reads as TGCAGTGCTAGAGCGCTAGCCGACGGGGCGCAGTACGTC. This gives the protein CSARALADGAQYV.

This clonotype was picked up a small number of times. The chain has TRBV5-1 and TRBJ2-7, with D perhaps TRBD2 (6 bases). Trimming shortened V by 0 bases and J by 4 bases, and 17 bases separated the two germline ends. The CDR3 has 16 residues. CDR1 is SGHRS, CDR2 YFSETQ, per germline. CDR3 amino acids: CASSLEGIGTEYEQYF. CDR3 sequence (DNA): TGCGCCAGCAGCTTGGAAGGCATCGGGACTGAGTACGAGCAGTACTTC.

This clonotype turned up a few times. The V and J genes are TRBV20-1 and TRBJ1-5, with D unresolved. CDR1 DFQATT and CDR2 SNEGSKA come from the germline V gene (reference sequence). Trimming took 5 bases from V and 4 from J, leaving 9 bases between them. The length of the CDR3 is 12 residues. Here the CDR3 reads CSAGVTNQPQHF. DNA for the CDR3: TGCAGTGCTGGAGTCACAAATCAGCCCCAGCATTTT.

This chain links TRBV4-2 with TRBJ2-1; the D is unclear. Trimming took off 0 bases at V and 1 base at J, with 7 bases between the two ends. Germline-derived CDR1 and CDR2 are LGHNA and YNFKEQ. The CDR3 spans 15 residues. In nucleotides, the CDR3 is TGTGCCAGCAGCCAAGATTTAGTGTCCTACAATGAGCAGTTCTTC. Translated, it gives CASSQDLVSYNEQFF.

This clonotype appeared a few times. The V and J genes are TRBV5-1 and TRBJ2-7, with D perhaps given as TRBD1 or TRBD2 (5 bases each). CDR1 and CDR2 from the germline V gene are SGHRS and YFSETQ. This CDR3 contains 14 residues. V gave up 4 bases and J gave up 4 bases, with 15 bases separating them. DNA for the CDR3: TGCGCCAGCAGCCTCCGGGGCGGCTGGTACGAGCAGTACTTC. Protein product: CASSLRGGWYEQYF.

This clonotype turned up a few times. J is TRBJ2-1 and V is TRBV5-1, with 7 bases identical to TRBD2. Germline V gene data show CDR1 as SGHRS and CDR2 as YFSETQ. With V trimmed by 4 bases and J by 4 bases, 14 bases remained unmatched. The CDR3 has 17 amino acids. CDR3 nucleotides: TGCGCCAGCAGCCCTATTACCGGGACTATCTCTTACAATGAGCAGTTCTTC. Protein sequence: CASSPITGTISYNEQFF.

The chain is built from TRBV20-1 and TRBJ1-5, with TRBD1 identical over 10 bases. The CDR3 length is 15 residues. With V trimmed by 5 bases and J by 3 bases, 7 bases remained unmatched. Per the germline V gene, CDR1 is DFQATT and CDR2 is SNEGSKA (reference sequence). CDR3 region: CSAAPRQGANQPQHF. The CDR3 bases are TGCAGTGCTGCGCCCCGACAGGGGGCCAATCAGCCCCAGCATTTT.

This clonotype was counted only a few times. The chain joins TRBV7-2 to TRBJ2-3, with a tentative D call TRBD2 (6 bases). This CDR3 region has 15 residues. Trimming left V 5 bases short and J 4 bases short, with 16 bases between. Germline V lookup: CDR1 SGHTA, CDR2 FQGNSA. The CDR3 sequence: CASSRGPGESDTQYF. The CDR3 nucleotides read TGTGCCAGCAGCCGGGGCCCGGGAGAGTCAGATACGCAGTATTTT.

This clonotype occurred a few times. The chain combines TRBV24-1 with TRBJ2-3; maybe TRBD2 (5 bases). CDR3 size: 15 residues. Germline-derived CDR1 and CDR2 are KGHDR and SFDVKD. Trimming cost V 2 bases and J 5 bases, with 13 bases left between them. The CDR3 bases are TGTGCCACCAGTGATTCCCGGGGATCGGGAGATACGCAGTATTTT. It specifies CATSDSRGSGDTQYF.

This clonotype has just a few counts. V is TRBV7-9 and J is TRBJ2-6; D not certain. CDR3 length: 16 amino acids. V lost 1 base, J lost 2 bases, and 9 bases lay in between. Germline-derived CDR1 and CDR2 are SEHNR and FQNEAQ (reference sequence). DNA for the CDR3: TGTGCCAGCAGCTTAGTACGGTCAACTGGGGCCAACGTCCTGACTTTC. Its translation: CASSLVRSTGANVLTF.

This clonotype was observed a few times. The chain employs TRBV6-6 and TRBJ2-7, with D possibly TRBD2 on 5 matching bases. CDR1 is MNHNY, CDR2 SVGAGI, per germline (reference sequence). The CDR3 covers 13 residues. V was pared by 2 bases and J by 7 bases, with 12 bases between. The CDR3 sequence: CASSYGHGVEQYF. In DNA, the CDR3 is TGTGCCAGCAGTTACGGTCACGGGGTAGAGCAGTACTTC.

The chain carries TRBV7-2 and TRBJ1-1, with no clear D. The CDR3 has 11 amino acids. Per germline, CDR1 SGHTA and CDR2 FQGNSA. Trimming cost V 2 bases and J 10 bases, with 8 bases left between them. The CDR3 sequence: CASSLIRVAFF. The CDR3 nucleotides read TGTGCCAGCAGCTTAATCCGGGTAGCTTTCTTT.

The rearrangement links TRBV12-3 or TRBV12-4 to TRBJ2-6; D gene unclear. The V gene lost 3 bases and the J gene lost 0 bases, with 9 bases spanning the gap. This CDR3 has 16 amino acids. CDR3 sequence: CASSFNRASGANVLTF. The CDR3 DNA sequence: TGTGCCAGCAGTTTTAATAGGGCCTCTGGGGCCAACGTCCTGACTTTC.

The V call is TRBV11-2, the J call TRBJ2-1; perhaps TRBD1 as D (5 bases). The germline V gene encodes CDR1 SGHAT and CDR2 FQNNGV. This CDR3 region has 13 residues. The V and J ends lost 6 bases and 8 bases respectively, with 14 bases between them. In nucleotides, the CDR3 is TGTGCCAGCAGACAGGCCGATAGGGATGAGCAGTTCTTC. It codes for CASRQADRDEQFF.